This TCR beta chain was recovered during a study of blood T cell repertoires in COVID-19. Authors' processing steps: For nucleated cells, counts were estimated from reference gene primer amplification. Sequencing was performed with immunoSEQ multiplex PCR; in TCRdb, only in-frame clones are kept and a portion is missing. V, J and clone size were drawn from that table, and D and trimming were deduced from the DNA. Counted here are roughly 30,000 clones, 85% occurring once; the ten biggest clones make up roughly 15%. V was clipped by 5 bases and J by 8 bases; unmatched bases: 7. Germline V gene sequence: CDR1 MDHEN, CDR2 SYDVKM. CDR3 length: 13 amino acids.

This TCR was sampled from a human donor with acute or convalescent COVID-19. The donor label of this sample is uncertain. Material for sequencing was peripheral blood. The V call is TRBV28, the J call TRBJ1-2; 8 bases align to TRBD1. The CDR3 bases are TGTGCCAGCAGTCCTCAGGGGGCAGGCGGCTACACCTTC. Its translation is CASSPQGAGGYTF.